The rows below give T cell receptor beta chains drawn from one sample of a study of Graves' ophthalmopathy and Graves' hyperthyroidism. TCRdb recomputed calls from the multiplex PCR reads with MiXCR, one row per CDR3 protein. The profile shows a few hundred thousand distinct CDR3 sequences, approximately 18% of them singletons. The sequenced material came from peripheral blood. The receptors come from an adult woman with stable Graves' hyperthyroidism. Both conserved end residues are part of each CDR3. The D gene is left open where the match is weak. Size is omitted from some rows. Given values are once, few, many or a class for expanded clones.

v_gene	abundance	d_gene	len	j_gene	CDR3nt	CDR3aa
TRBV29-1	many	.	13	TRBJ2-2	TGCAGCGACTTACAGGGAGGCTACGGGGAGCTGTTTTTT	CSDLQGGYGELFF
TRBV28	few	.	17	TRBJ2-7	TGTGCCAGCAGTTTAAGGTCGGGAGAATTTCATTGGTGGGAGCAGTACTTC	CASSLRSGEFHWWEQYF
TRBV6-2/TRBV6-3	many	TRBD2	14	TRBJ2-7	TGTGCCAGCAGACCTAGCGGGAGACCGTTCGAGCAGTACTTC	CASRPSGRPFEQYF
TRBV6-1	few	TRBD2	12	TRBJ2-7	TGTGCCGCGCGGGGGGGTAACTACGAGCAGTACTTC	CAARGGNYEQYF
TRBV24-1	once	TRBD1	13	TRBJ1-1	TGTGCCACCAGTGAGGGACAGGGTTCTGAAGCTTTCTTT	CATSEGQGSEAFF
TRBV20-1	many	.	14	TRBJ1-5	TGCAGTGCTCTCGACCCCTATAGCAATCAGCCCCAGCATTTT	CSALDPYSNQPQHF
TRBV12-3/TRBV12-4	few	.	15	TRBJ2-3	TGTGCCAGCAGTTTCGGGGACTTTCGCACAGATACGCAGTATTTT	CASSFGDFRTDTQYF
TRBV2	many	.	11	TRBJ2-5	TGTGCCAGCAGTCGGACCGAGACCCAGTACTTC	CASSRTETQYF
TRBV28	.	TRBD1	14	TRBJ2-7	TGTGCCAGCAGTTTAAATGACAGGGTCTACGAGCAGTACTTC	CASSLNDRVYEQYF
TRBV30	many	.	13	TRBJ2-7	TGTGCCTGTTTGACAGTGGGGGTCTACGAGCAGTACTTC	CACLTVGVYEQYF
TRBV10-3	few	.	17	TRBJ1-1	TGTGCCACCACAGGCAGGGATATTTCGTCCTTGAACACTGAAGCTTTCTTT	CATTGRDISSLNTEAFF
TRBV12-3/TRBV12-4	many	.	16	TRBJ2-7	TGTGCCAGCAGTTTAGGACACTCCGGACTGGGGCGCGGGCAGTACTTC	CASSLGHSGLGRGQYF
TRBV11-2	many	TRBD1	17	TRBJ2-2	TGTGCCAGCAGCTTAAGTCCTAGGACAGGCGTCACCGGGGAGCTGTTTTTT	CASSLSPRTGVTGELFF
TRBV12-3/TRBV12-4	many	TRBD1	14	TRBJ1-5	TGTGCCAGCAGTTCGACAGGGACCAATCAGCCCCAGCATTTT	CASSSTGTNQPQHF
TRBV28	many	TRBD1	14	TRBJ1-1	TGTGCCAGCAGTACGACAGGGGGCTTAACTGAAGCTTTCTTT	CASSTTGGLTEAFF
TRBV2	.	TRBD1	13	TRBJ1-1	TGTGCCAGCTCACCACACAGGGGGGCTGAAGCTTTCTTT	CASSPHRGAEAFF
TRBV28	.	TRBD2	15	TRBJ2-7	TGTGCCAGCAGTCCTAGCGGGGGCCTATACTACGAGCAGTACTTC	CASSPSGGLYYEQYF
TRBV6-2/TRBV6-3	many	.	14	TRBJ1-1	TGTGCCAGCAGTTACTCGAGTAAGACTACTGAAGCTTTCTTT	CASSYSSKTTEAFF
TRBV10-3	many	.	17	TRBJ2-7	TGTGCCATCAGTGAGTCGACTCGGCGGGACCGGCTCTCCGAGCAGTACTTC	CAISESTRRDRLSEQYF
TRBV4-2	many	TRBD1	17	TRBJ2-2	TGTGCCAGCAGCCGGGCTCGAGGGGGCGCGGCGACCGGGGAGCTGTTTTTT	CASSRARGGAATGELFF
TRBV5-1	many	.	15	TRBJ1-6	TGCGCCAGCAGCCCGGACCAGGGGAATAATTCACCCCTCCACTTT	CASSPDQGNNSPLHF
TRBV11-2	.	.	15	TRBJ2-2	TGTGCCAGCAGCTGGACAGCCGCGAACACCGGGGAGCTGTTTTTT	CASSWTAANTGELFF
TRBV28	many	TRBD1	17	TRBJ1-5	TGTGCCAGCAGTTCACCTGGGGGGGACAGCTACGATCAGCCCCAGCATTTT	CASSSPGGDSYDQPQHF
TRBV12-3/TRBV12-4	many	.	12	TRBJ2-5	TGTGCCAGCAGTGACATCCAAGAGACCCAGTACTTC	CASSDIQETQYF
TRBV12-3/TRBV12-4	many	.	12	TRBJ2-7	TGTGCCAGCAGCTTAGCCCCCTACGAGCAGTACTTC	CASSLAPYEQYF
TRBV20-1	many	.	13	TRBJ2-7	TGCAGTGCTAGTCAACAGTATACCTACGAGCAGTACTTC	CSASQQYTYEQYF
TRBV6-2/TRBV6-3	once	.	12	TRBJ2-2	TGTGCCAGCAGCCCCATATCCGGGGAGCTGTTTTTT	CASSPISGELFF
TRBV11-2	.	.	14	TRBJ2-2	TGTGCCAGCAGCTCGAAGACAGATACCGGGGAGCTGTTTTTT	CASSSKTDTGELFF
TRBV28	many	.	13	TRBJ1-5	TGTGCCAGCAACGTGGGAGGGAATCAGCCCCAGCATTTT	CASNVGGNQPQHF
TRBV12-3/TRBV12-4	.	.	13	TRBJ2-4	TGTGCCAGCAGCCTACAGGGGGGGTCTGGTAAGTACTTC	CASSLQGGSGKYF
TRBV3-1	few	.	14	TRBJ1-1	TGTGCCAGCAGCCAAAGGCGGGGGAACACTGAAGCTTTCTTT	CASSQRRGNTEAFF
TRBV2	many	.	12	TRBJ1-6	TGTGCCAGCAGCGCAGAAAATTCACCCCTCCACTTT	CASSAENSPLHF
TRBV12-3/TRBV12-4	.	.	13	TRBJ1-5	TGTGCCAGCAGCGGGGGGGTAGACCAGCCCCAGCATTTT	CASSGGVDQPQHF
TRBV11-2	few	.	13	TRBJ1-1	TGTGCCAGCAGCTTACCGCAGCCGGATACAGCTTTCTTT	CASSLPQPDTAFF
TRBV27	few	TRBD1	14	TRBJ2-3	TGTGCCAGCAGTTACGACAGGGGAGGAGATACGCAGTATTTT	CASSYDRGGDTQYF
TRBV25-1	many	.	17	TRBJ2-6	TGTGCCAGCAGTTTTGGGGGAGTCAGGTCTGGGGCCAACGTCCTGACTTTC	CASSFGGVRSGANVLTF
TRBV27	many	.	15	TRBJ1-1	TGTGCCAGCAGTTTACGTCCCGACTTTCGGACTGAAGCTTTCTTT	CASSLRPDFRTEAFF
TRBV6-5	many	.	15	TRBJ1-1	TGTGCCAGCACCCAAGGAACAGGAGGGAGCACTGAAGCTTTCTTT	CASTQGTGGSTEAFF
TRBV28	many	.	19	TRBJ2-7	TGTGCCAGCAGTTCACCACCTAATAGGGGGAGGACAAGACCTCACGAGCAGTACTTC	CASSSPPNRGRTRPHEQYF
TRBV12-3/TRBV12-4	.	TRBD2	15	TRBJ2-5	TGTGCCAGCAGCCGAAGGACTAGCGGGGGGGAGACCCAGTACTTC	CASSRRTSGGETQYF
TRBV7-9	few	.	13	TRBJ1-5	TGTGCCAGCAGCATCGGGGGCCGGCAGCCCCAGCATTTT	CASSIGGRQPQHF
TRBV6-5	many	.	13	TRBJ2-5	TGTGCCAGCAAGCTCAGGGTTCAAGAGACCCAGTACTTC	CASKLRVQETQYF
TRBV5-1	.	TRBD1	16	TRBJ2-7	TGCGCCAGCAGCCCCCGGACAGGTTCGAGCTCCTACGAGCAGTACTTC	CASSPRTGSSSYEQYF
TRBV6-2/TRBV6-3	many	TRBD1	15	TRBJ2-2	TGTGCCAGCAGTTGGCTGACAGGGACCACCGGGGAGCTGTTTTTT	CASSWLTGTTGELFF
TRBV19	.	.	14	TRBJ1-2	TGTGCCAGCCGCGGACGGCCCCAGGTTCGGGGCTACACCTTC	CASRGRPQVRGYTF
TRBV7-9	once	TRBD2	16	TRBJ2-5	TGTGCCAGCAGCTTAGTTAAGACTAGCGGGAGAGAGACCCAGTACTTC	CASSLVKTSGRETQYF
TRBV28	many	.	14	TRBJ2-7	TGTGCCAGCAGTCCCCGGTGGGTGGGACTCGAGCAGTACTTC	CASSPRWVGLEQYF
TRBV13	many	.	17	TRBJ1-1	TGTGCCAGCAGCTTAGGTTGGGGGGCACGGGAAATCTCTGAAGCTTTCTTT	CASSLGWGAREISEAFF
TRBV6-2/TRBV6-3	many	TRBD1	16	TRBJ2-7	TGTGCCAGCAGTGTATTGGGACAGATCTCTTCCTACGAGCAGTACTTC	CASSVLGQISSYEQYF
TRBV6-1	once	.	12	TRBJ2-7	TGTGCCAGCAGTGAAGATGCGGGGGAGCAGTACTTC	CASSEDAGEQYF
TRBV12-3/TRBV12-4	many	.	11	TRBJ2-7	TGTGCCAGCAGTTCGACGGGTAAGCAGTACTTC	CASSSTGKQYF
TRBV7-2	few	.	13	TRBJ2-2	TGTGCCAGCAGCTTGATTCAGGCCGGGGAGCTGTTTTTT	CASSLIQAGELFF
TRBV24-1	few	TRBD1	15	TRBJ1-2	TGTGCCACCAGTGATTCTGAGACAGGGGTCTATGGCTACACCTTC	CATSDSETGVYGYTF
TRBV10-3	many	TRBD1	16	TRBJ1-6	TGTGCCATCAGTGAGGTATGGGACAGCAAGAATTCACCCCTCCACTTT	CAISEVWDSKNSPLHF
TRBV12-3/TRBV12-4	.	.	13	TRBJ1-1	TGTGCCAGCAGTTTTGGTGAAGGTCTGTTAGCTTTCTTT	CASSFGEGLLAFF
TRBV12-3/TRBV12-4	.	.	13	TRBJ1-5	TGTGCCAGCAGTGGGACCGCCGGGGGGGCCCAGCATTTT	CASSGTAGGAQHF
TRBV20-1	many	TRBD2	15	TRBJ2-2	TGCAGTGCCACCGGCCGGGGGGGGGACACCGGGGAGCTGTTTTTT	CSATGRGGDTGELFF
TRBV6-5	many	.	13	TRBJ1-1	TGTGCCAGCAGTTACGGCCAGAACACTGAAGCTTTCTTT	CASSYGQNTEAFF
TRBV19	many	TRBD1	14	TRBJ1-3	TGTGCCAGTACCAACCAGGGGGCCGGAAACACCATATATTTT	CASTNQGAGNTIYF